A selection of T cell receptor beta chains follows, all from one sample in a study of blood T cell repertoires in COVID-19. Assay: immunoSEQ multiplex PCR; the TCRdb copy retains only in-frame clones and omits some. This repertoire shows 70,000 or so clones, over 70% found once; its top ten account for roughly a third. The specimen was peripheral blood. The source of these receptors is a woman in her 70s with acute or convalescent COVID-19. The CDR3 runs from the conserved cysteine through the conserved F or W. D genes are given only for firm matches. The size entry is marked missing in some rows and otherwise reads once, few, many or a size class.

TRBV10-3,TRBD1,TRBJ1-2,-,CAIRGTGNNYGYTF,TGTGCCATCAGGGGGACAGGGAACAACTATGGCTACACCTTC
TRBV7-2,TRBD2,TRBJ2-2,-,CASSLVASGGPFTGELFF,TGTGCCAGCAGTTTAGTGGCTAGCGGGGGGCCCTTCACCGGGGAGCTGTTTTTT
TRBV5-1,-,TRBJ2-7,few,CASSPLAATYEQYF,TGCGCCAGCAGCCCCCTGGCGGCAACATACGAGCAGTACTTC
TRBV11-2,TRBD1,TRBJ2-1,-,CASSLSGGLNEQFF,TGTGCCAGCAGCTTATCAGGGGGCTTAAATGAGCAGTTCTTC
TRBV19,-,TRBJ2-7,-,CASSIGGGGAPYEQYF,TGTGCCAGTAGTATAGGTGGTGGAGGGGCGCCCTACGAGCAGTACTTC
TRBV7-2,-,TRBJ2-1,once,CASSLVSSVDEQFF,TGTGCCAGCAGCTTAGTCTCCTCCGTCGATGAGCAGTTCTTC
TRBV5-4,TRBD1,TRBJ1-2,-,CASSVYRGRSVGYTF,TGTGCCAGCAGCGTGTACAGGGGGCGCTCGGTTGGCTACACCTTC
TRBV7-9,TRBD2,TRBJ2-1,-,CASSPRGTSGSNEQFF,TGTGCCAGCAGCCCAAGGGGGACTAGCGGGAGCAATGAGCAGTTCTTC
TRBV7-2,TRBD2,TRBJ2-1,-,CASHSGTTTYNEQFF,TGTGCCAGCCACTCCGGGACTACCACCTACAATGAGCAGTTCTTC
TRBV18,-,TRBJ2-2,-,CASSPNQGNTGELFF,TGTGCCAGCTCACCAAATCAGGGAAACACCGGGGAGCTGTTTTTT
TRBV6-5,-,TRBJ1-1,-,CASSYLLAGGNTEAFF,TGTGCCAGCAGTTACCTATTAGCCGGGGGGAACACTGAAGCTTTCTTT
TRBV3-1/TRBV3-2,-,TRBJ1-2,-,CASSHSPQGNYGYTF,TGTGCCAGCAGCCATAGCCCCCAGGGGAACTATGGCTACACCTTC
TRBV7-2,-,TRBJ1-2,-,CASSLESAGLHGYTF,TGTGCCAGCAGCTTAGAATCGGCGGGATTGCATGGCTACACCTTC
TRBV12-3/TRBV12-4,-,TRBJ1-3,few,CASSTGTGNTIYF,TGTGCCAGCAGTACAGGGACTGGAAACACCATATATTTT
TRBV4-3,TRBD2,TRBJ2-3,-,CASSRGLAEDTQYF,TGCGCCAGCAGCCGAGGACTAGCGGAAGATACGCAGTATTTT
TRBV15,TRBD2,TRBJ2-1,-,CATSKDGTSGYNEQFF,TGTGCCACCAGCAAAGATGGGACTAGCGGGTACAATGAGCAGTTCTTC
TRBV10-1,-,TRBJ2-7,-,CASSESRQGGEQYF,TGCGCCAGCAGTGAGTCAAGGCAGGGTGGCGAGCAGTACTTC
TRBV5-4,-,TRBJ1-1,-,CASSPGGQHRGTEAFF,TGTGCCAGCAGCCCGGGCGGACAGCACAGAGGGACTGAAGCTTTCTTT
TRBV7-2,-,TRBJ2-7,-,CASGQVYEQYF,TGTGCCAGCGGCCAGGTCTACGAGCAGTACTTC
TRBV28,TRBD2,TRBJ2-4,-,CASSSGGDIRVF,TGTGCCAGCAGCTCCGGGGGGGACATACGAGTATTC
TRBV24-1,TRBD2,TRBJ2-2,-,CATTAGGNTGELFF,TGTGCCACCACGGCGGGGGGAAACACCGGGGAGCTGTTTTTT
TRBV29-1,-,TRBJ2-1,-,CSGRQANRGNEQFF,TGCAGCGGCAGACAGGCGAATCGGGGCAATGAGCAGTTCTTC
TRBV4-1,TRBD1,TRBJ1-4,-,CASSQKQGASEKLFF,TGCGCCAGCAGCCAAAAGCAGGGGGCCTCTGAAAAACTGTTTTTT
TRBV5-1,-,TRBJ2-1,few,CASSLTGIDNEQFF,TGCGCCAGCAGCTTGACAGGGATCGACAATGAGCAGTTCTTC
TRBV5-1,TRBD2,TRBJ2-1,-,CASSLGLAGVGRNEQFF,TGCGCCAGCAGCTTGGGACTAGCGGGGGTAGGGCGCAATGAGCAGTTCTTC